This T cell receptor beta chain is from a study of cytomegalovirus exposure and HLA in healthy donors. Study in general: The same platform as the approximately 730 first-cohort repertoires was used for the 120 validation repertoires, a later analysis reported. Notes on the study in general: Some public TCRs appeared in many individuals, while most sequences were rare. Specificity for CMV antigens was confirmed in vitro for three of the CMV-associated chains.

The V end lost 3 bases, the J end lost 5 bases, and 24 bases lay between the germline ends. The CDR3 is 18 residues long. CDR1 MNHEY and CDR2 SMNVEV come from the germline V gene (reference sequence). The count of this clone is one. Its specificity is not known. Assay used: immunoSEQ multiplex PCR; TCRdb lists only in-frame clones, some missing. The data contain around 93,000 clones, 85% of them singletons. The sample was PBMCs. The receptor was derived from a man aged 18-30 years in good health and CMV-seropositive. The chain employs TRBV27 and TRBJ2-3; D may be TRBD1 (6 bases). In nucleotides, the CDR3 is TGTGCCAGCAGTTTCTTCTCTAGACCGACGCAGGGGAGAGATACGCAGTATTTT. This codes for CASSFFSRPTQGRDTQYF.